This paragraph covers one TCR beta chain sequence. Antigen specificity is unknown. TCRdb re-analysed the reads in MiXCR, keeping a single row per CDR3 protein. The sample includes 250,000 to 300,000 distinct CDR3 sequences, approximately 9% of them seen just once. The sample belongs to a study of T cell repertoires in cytomegalovirus infection. Study context: It was the public TCR beta signatures that indicated both CMV infection and matching HLA type. Findings and caveats of the study: Ex vivo responses were dominated by HLA-C-restricted CMV-specific TCR beta clonotypes. Carriage of CMV together with the relevant HLA was identifiable through cumulative public TCR beta family frequency.

Trimming cost V 4 bases and J 8 bases, with 18 bases left between them. CDR3 length: 14 residues. Germline-derived CDR1 and CDR2 are SGHDT and YYEEEE. The receptor comes from a human donor in good health (CMV status not recorded). Some clones in this sample may be carry-over from other donors' samples. The chain has TRBV5-6 and TRBJ1-2, with TRBD1 as a possible D gene (5 bases). The sample comprised PBMCs. The CDR3: CASSPGRPLTGYTF. In DNA form, the CDR3 reads TGTGCCAGCAGCCCGGGACGACCTTTGACAGGCTACACCTTC.